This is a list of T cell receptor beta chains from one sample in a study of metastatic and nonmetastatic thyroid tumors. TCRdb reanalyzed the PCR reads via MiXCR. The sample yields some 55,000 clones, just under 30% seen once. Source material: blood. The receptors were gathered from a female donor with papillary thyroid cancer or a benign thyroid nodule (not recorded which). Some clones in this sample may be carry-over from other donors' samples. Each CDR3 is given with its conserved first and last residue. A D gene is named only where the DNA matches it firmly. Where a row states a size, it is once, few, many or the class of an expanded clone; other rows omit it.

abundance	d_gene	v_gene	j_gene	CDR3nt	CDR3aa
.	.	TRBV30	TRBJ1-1	TGTGCCTGGGAACGAAACACTGAAGCTTTCTTT	CAWERNTEAFF
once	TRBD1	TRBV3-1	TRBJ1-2	TGTGCCAGCAGCCAGGCCGGGACAGTAAATGGCTACACCTTC	CASSQAGTVNGYTF
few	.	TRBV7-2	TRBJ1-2	TGTGCCAGCAGCTTGGGACAAACGGGAAACTATGGCTACACCTTC	CASSLGQTGNYGYTF
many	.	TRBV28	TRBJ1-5	TGTGCCAGCAGCCAAGGAAGGTCCCATCAGCCCCAGCATTTT	CASSQGRSHQPQHF
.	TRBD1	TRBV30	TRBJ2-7	TGTGCCCGGGACGGGACAGGGAAGGGCGAGCAGTACTTC	CARDGTGKGEQYF
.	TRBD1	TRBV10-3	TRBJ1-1	TGTGCCATCAGTGAGCCGGGACAGGGGGTGGCTGAAGCTTTCTTT	CAISEPGQGVAEAFF
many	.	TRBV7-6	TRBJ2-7	TGTGCCAGCAGCTTCCAGGGTCACTCCTACGAGCAGTACTTC	CASSFQGHSYEQYF
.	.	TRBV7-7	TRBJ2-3	TGTGCTAGCAGCTCCGGGCAGTCAGATACGCAGTATTTT	CASSSGQSDTQYF
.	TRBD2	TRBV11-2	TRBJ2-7	TGTGCCAGCAGCTCGAAGCGGGGGGCCTTAACCTACGAGCAGTACTTC	CASSSKRGALTYEQYF
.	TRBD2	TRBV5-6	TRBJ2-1	TGTGCCAGCAGCTTGGGGGGGTCTAGCGGGGTATTCGTTTTGTTCTTC	CASSLGGSSGVFVLFF
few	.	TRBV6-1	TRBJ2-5	TGTGCCAGCACATCTCGGGGTCGGGAGACCCAGTACTTC	CASTSRGRETQYF
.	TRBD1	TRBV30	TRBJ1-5	TGTGCCTGGACGGGACAGGGGGCGCGGGGCAATCAGCCCCAGCATTTT	CAWTGQGARGNQPQHF
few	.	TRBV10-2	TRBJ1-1	TGCGCCAGCAGTGAGTATTGGGGAGGAGGCACTGAAGCTTTCTTT	CASSEYWGGGTEAFF
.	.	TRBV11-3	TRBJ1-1	TGTGCCAGCAGCTTAGGAGGGATAATGGCTGAAGCTTTCTTT	CASSLGGIMAEAFF
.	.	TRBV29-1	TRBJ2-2	TGCAGCGTTGAAGTCATACAGAACACCGGGGAGCTGTTTTTT	CSVEVIQNTGELFF
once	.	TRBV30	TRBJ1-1	TGTGCCTGGAGTCCAGGGCTCACTGAAGCTTTCTTT	CAWSPGLTEAFF
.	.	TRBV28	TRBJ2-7	TGTGCCAGCAGTTCGCTACCCGCCGGGGCGGGCTCATACGAGCAGTACTTC	CASSSLPAGAGSYEQYF
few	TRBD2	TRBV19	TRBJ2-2	TGTGCCAGCGTGGGACTAGCGGCCCAAAACACCGGGGAGCTGTTTTTT	CASVGLAAQNTGELFF
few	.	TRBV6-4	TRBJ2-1	TGTGCCAGCAGTGACAAGGAATACAATGAGCAGTTCTTC	CASSDKEYNEQFF
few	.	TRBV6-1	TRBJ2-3	TGTGCCACATGCCTGGGGAGCGGGTCCACAGATACGCAGTATTTT	CATCLGSGSTDTQYF
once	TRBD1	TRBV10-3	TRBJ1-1	TGTGCCATCAGCCATACAGGGGACACTCAAGCTTTCTTT	CAISHTGDTQAFF
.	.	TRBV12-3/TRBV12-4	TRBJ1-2	TGTGCCAGCAGCCCCGCCCGGACCTTTTATGGCTACACCTTC	CASSPARTFYGYTF
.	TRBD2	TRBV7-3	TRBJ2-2	TGTGCCAGCAATGGGGGGGCGAACACCGGGGAGCTGTTTTTT	CASNGGANTGELFF
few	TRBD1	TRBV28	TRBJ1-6	TGTGCCAGCAGTTCAGGGGGAGGGTCCTATAATTCACCCCTCCACTTT	CASSSGGGSYNSPLHF
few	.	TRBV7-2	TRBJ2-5	TGTGCCAGCAGCTACCTGGGGGTGACCCAGTACTTC	CASSYLGVTQYF
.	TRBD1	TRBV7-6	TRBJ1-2	TGTGCCAGCAGCTTAGATTTACAGGGGACCTATGGCTACACCTTC	CASSLDLQGTYGYTF
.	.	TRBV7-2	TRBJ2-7	TGTGCCAGCAGCTTAGATCAACAGGTCTACGAGCAGTACTTC	CASSLDQQVYEQYF
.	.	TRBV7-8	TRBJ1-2	TGTGCCAGCAGTGGAGGGAGCTACTATGGCTACACCTTC	CASSGGSYYGYTF
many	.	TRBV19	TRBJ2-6	TGTGCCAGTAGTATTATGGGGAGCTCTGGGGCCAACGTCCTGACTTTC	CASSIMGSSGANVLTF
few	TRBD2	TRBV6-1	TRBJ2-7	TGTGCCAGCAGGGGGGGGTCTCAAATTCCACCCTACGAGCAGTACTTC	CASRGGSQIPPYEQYF
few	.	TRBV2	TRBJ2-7	TGTGCCAGCAGTGCTCAGGGTCTCTCCTACGAGCAGTACTTC	CASSAQGLSYEQYF
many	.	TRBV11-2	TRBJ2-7	TGTGCCAGCAGCTTAAACACTCAGCCCAACGAGCAGTACTTC	CASSLNTQPNEQYF
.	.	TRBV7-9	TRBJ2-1	TGTGCCAGCAGCCCCACGCCGTCGGCTGAGCAGTTCTTC	CASSPTPSAEQFF
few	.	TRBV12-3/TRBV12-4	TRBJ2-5	TGTGCCAGCAGCCCTCGGGAGACCCAGTACTTC	CASSPRETQYF
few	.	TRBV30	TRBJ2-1	TGTGCCTGGAAGGGTAGGCTGGACTACAATGAGCAGTTCTTC	CAWKGRLDYNEQFF
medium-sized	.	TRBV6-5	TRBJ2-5	TGTGCCAGCAGTTACTCGATCAGGCATAGCGGGACCCAGTACTTC	CASSYSIRHSGTQYF
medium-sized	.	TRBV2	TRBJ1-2	TGTGCCAGCACTGATGCAGGGTCCAACTATGGCTACACCTTC	CASTDAGSNYGYTF
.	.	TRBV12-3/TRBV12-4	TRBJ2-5	TGTGCCAGCAGTTTAGGCAGCCAAGAGACCCAGTACTTC	CASSLGSQETQYF
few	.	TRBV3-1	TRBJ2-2	TGTGCCAGCAGCCAATGGGGGGGGGCCTCCCCCGGGGAGCTGTTTTTT	CASSQWGGASPGELFF
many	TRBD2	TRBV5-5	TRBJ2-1	TGTGCCAGCTCCCCGAGCGGGAGCACCTACAATGAGCAGTTCTTC	CASSPSGSTYNEQFF
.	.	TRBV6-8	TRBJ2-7	TGTGCCACGAGGCCCCAAGGTGAGCAGTACTTC	CATRPQGEQYF
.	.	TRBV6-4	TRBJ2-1	TGTGCCAGCAGTCAGGGGGGGAACTCCTACAATGAGCAGTTCTTC	CASSQGGNSYNEQFF
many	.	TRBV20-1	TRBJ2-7	TGCAGTGCCAGGCCGCATGCCGCAGGACAGACCTACGAGCAGTACTTC	CSARPHAAGQTYEQYF
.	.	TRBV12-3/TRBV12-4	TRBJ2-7	TGTGCCAGCAGGGTTTCATCTGATTACGAGCAGTACTTC	CASRVSSDYEQYF
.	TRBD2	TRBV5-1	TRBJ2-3	TGCGCCAGCAGCCACCAACTAGCGGGAGCGGGAGATACGCAGTATTTT	CASSHQLAGAGDTQYF
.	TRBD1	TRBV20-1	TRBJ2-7	TGCAGTGCTAGAGGAGGGGGCCGATCTCCAAACTACGAGCAGTACTTC	CSARGGGRSPNYEQYF
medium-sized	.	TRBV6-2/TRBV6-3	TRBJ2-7	TGTGCCAGCACCTGGACTACCTCCGCCTACGAGCAGTACTTC	CASTWTTSAYEQYF
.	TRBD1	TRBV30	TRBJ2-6	TGTGCCTGGAGAGCGTGGGACAGGGGAAGTGGGGCCAACGTCCTGACTTTC	CAWRAWDRGSGANVLTF
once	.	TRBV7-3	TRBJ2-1	TGTGCCAGCAGCTTCAGTACAGGGAACAATGAGCAGTTCTTC	CASSFSTGNNEQFF
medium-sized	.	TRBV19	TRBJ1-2	TGTGCCAGTAGTATAGCTGGGTTTAAAGGCTACACCTTC	CASSIAGFKGYTF
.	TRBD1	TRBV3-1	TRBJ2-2	TGTGCCAGCAGCCCGGGGACAGCGAACACCGGGGAGCTGTTTTTT	CASSPGTANTGELFF
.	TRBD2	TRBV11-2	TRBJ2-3	TGTGCCAGCAGCTTACTAGCGGGGGGGCACACAGATACGCAGTATTTT	CASSLLAGGHTDTQYF
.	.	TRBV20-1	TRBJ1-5	TGCAGTGCTAGAGACTCCTCTCCCTTTCAGCCCCAGCATTTT	CSARDSSPFQPQHF
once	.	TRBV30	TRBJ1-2	TGTGCCTGGAATCCAGGAAATCCCCATGGCTACACCTTC	CAWNPGNPHGYTF
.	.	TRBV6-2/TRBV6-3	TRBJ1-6	TGTGCCAGCAGTTACCATGAGGGTCAGGTCCACTTT	CASSYHEGQVHF
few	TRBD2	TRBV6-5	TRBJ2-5	TGTGCCAGCAGTTACAGGGCTAGCGGACAAGAGACCCAGTACTTC	CASSYRASGQETQYF